The TCR beta chain under discussion was sequenced for a study of OX40 agonist ivuxolimab in advanced cancers. For the study at large: Ivuxolimab, an agonistic anti-OX40 (CD134) antibody, was given to patients. Averaging about 60 years in age, with a range of about 23 to 79, the cohort was about 83% male. One hepatocellular carcinoma and a couple of cutaneous melanoma patients partially responded.

Study-wide results and limits: The mean number of expanded clones was higher in CD8+ T cells than in CD4+.

The CDR3 runs to 14 residues. The table came from immunoSEQ multiplex PCR; TCRdb's copy has only in-frame clones and leaves some out. This sample carries some 11,000 clones, roughly 79% of them seen once, and the ten largest clones take more than 15%. A note on this clone: The antigen is unknown. At one end, the junction sequence differs from germline, possibly due to a read error.

The sequences come from CD4+ or CD8+ T cells sorted from blood, collected in a trial of the OX40 agonist ivuxolimab. The sequence was obtained from an adult with an advanced solid tumor such as melanoma, head and neck, liver or kidney cancer. The chain employs TRBV5-3 and TRBJ2-7, with D hard to call. TRBV5-3 counts as an open reading frame of uncertain function. CDR3 in DNA: TGTGCCAGCAGCTTAGCTGTTTGGACCGACGAGCAGTACTTC. This encodes CASSLAVWTDEQYF.